This T cell receptor beta chain was obtained from a study of blood T cell repertoires in COVID-19. The wider study: PBMCs, B-cell-depleted T cells, or T cells were the source of the cDNA or gDNA that made up the material.

The V gene's germline CDR1 is SGHDN and CDR2 FVKESK. Trimming removed 7 bases from V and 0 bases from J; junction bases left unmatched: 4. The CDR3 runs to 15 residues. Original processing methods: Reference gene primer amplification gave nucleated cell count estimates. Generated by immunoSEQ multiplex PCR, the TCRdb table keeps only in-frame clones and is missing some. The V and J calls and clone size come from that table; D and trimming were worked out from the DNA. This table holds roughly 180,000 clones, roughly nine tenths found once. The chain uses TRBV14 and TRBJ2-3; 10 bases are a match to TRBD2. Sequenced: peripheral blood. The receptor was isolated from a man in his sixties or seventies with active or convalescent COVID-19. The CDR3 reads CASTLAGASTDTQYF. CDR3 sequence (DNA): TGTGCCAGCACTCTAGCGGGGGCTAGCACAGATACGCAGTATTTT.